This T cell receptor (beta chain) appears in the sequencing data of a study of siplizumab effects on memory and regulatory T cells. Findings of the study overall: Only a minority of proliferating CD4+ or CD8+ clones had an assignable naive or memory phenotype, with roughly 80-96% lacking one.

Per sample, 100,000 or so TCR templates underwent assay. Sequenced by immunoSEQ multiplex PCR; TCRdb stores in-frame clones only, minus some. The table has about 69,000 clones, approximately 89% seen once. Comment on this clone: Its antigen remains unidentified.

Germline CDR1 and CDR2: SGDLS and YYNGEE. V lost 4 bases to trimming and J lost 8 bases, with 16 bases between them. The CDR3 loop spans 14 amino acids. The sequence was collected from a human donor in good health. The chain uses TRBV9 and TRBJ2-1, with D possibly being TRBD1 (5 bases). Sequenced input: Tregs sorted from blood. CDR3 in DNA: TGTGCCAGCAGCCAGGGTGGGGTCTGGGATGAGCAGTTCTTC. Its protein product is CASSQGGVWDEQFF. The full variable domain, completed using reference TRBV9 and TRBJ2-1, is DSGVTQTPKHLITATGQRVTLRCSPRSGDLSVYWYQQSLDQGLQFLIQYYNGEERAKGNILERFSAQQFPDLHSELNLSSLELGDSALYFCASSQGGVWDEQFFGPGTRLTVL.